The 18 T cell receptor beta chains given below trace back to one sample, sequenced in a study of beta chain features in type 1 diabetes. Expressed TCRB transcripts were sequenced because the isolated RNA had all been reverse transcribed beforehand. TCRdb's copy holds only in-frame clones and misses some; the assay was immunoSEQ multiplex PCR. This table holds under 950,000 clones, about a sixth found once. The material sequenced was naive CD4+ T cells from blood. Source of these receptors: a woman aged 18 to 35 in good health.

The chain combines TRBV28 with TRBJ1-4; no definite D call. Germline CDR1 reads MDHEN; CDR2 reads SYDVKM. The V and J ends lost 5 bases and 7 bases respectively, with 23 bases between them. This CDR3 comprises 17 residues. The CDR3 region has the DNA TGTGCCAGCAGTCCCCCCCGGTTGCGGGTACAACGTGAAAAACTGTTTTTT. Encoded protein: CASSPPRLRVQREKLFF.

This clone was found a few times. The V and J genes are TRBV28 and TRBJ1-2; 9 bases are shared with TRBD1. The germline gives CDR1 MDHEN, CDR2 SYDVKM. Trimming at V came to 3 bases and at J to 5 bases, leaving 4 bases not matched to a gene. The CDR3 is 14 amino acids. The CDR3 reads CASSLFDRGYGYTF. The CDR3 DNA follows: TGTGCCAGCAGTTTGTTTGACAGGGGGTATGGCTACACCTTC.

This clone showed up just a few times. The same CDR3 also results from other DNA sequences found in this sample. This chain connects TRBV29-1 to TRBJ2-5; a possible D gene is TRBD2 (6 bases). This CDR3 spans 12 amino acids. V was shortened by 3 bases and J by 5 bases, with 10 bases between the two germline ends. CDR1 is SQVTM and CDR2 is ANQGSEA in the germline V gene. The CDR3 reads CSVDSRGETQYF. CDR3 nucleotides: TGCAGCGTTGATTCTCGGGGGGAGACCCAGTACTTC. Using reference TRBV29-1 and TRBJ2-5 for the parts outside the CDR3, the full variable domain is SAVISQKPSRDICQRGTSLTIQCQVDSQVTMMFWYRQQPGQSLTLIATANQGSEATYESGFVIDKFPISRPNLTFSTLTVSNMSPEDSSIYLCSVDSRGETQYFGPGTRLLVL.

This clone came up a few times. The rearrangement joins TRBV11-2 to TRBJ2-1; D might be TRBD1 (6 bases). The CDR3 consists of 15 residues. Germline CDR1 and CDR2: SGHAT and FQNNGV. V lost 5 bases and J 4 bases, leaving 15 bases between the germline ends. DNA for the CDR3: TGTGCCAGCAGCAACCCGGGACACGGATACAATGAGCAGTTCTTC. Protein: CASSNPGHGYNEQFF.

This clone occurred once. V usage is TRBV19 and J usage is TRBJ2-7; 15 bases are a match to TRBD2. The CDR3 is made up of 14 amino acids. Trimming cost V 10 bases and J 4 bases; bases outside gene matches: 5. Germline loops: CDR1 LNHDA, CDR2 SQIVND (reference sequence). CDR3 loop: CATRTSGRAYEQYF. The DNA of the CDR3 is TGTGCCACTAGGACTAGCGGGAGGGCTTACGAGCAGTACTTC.

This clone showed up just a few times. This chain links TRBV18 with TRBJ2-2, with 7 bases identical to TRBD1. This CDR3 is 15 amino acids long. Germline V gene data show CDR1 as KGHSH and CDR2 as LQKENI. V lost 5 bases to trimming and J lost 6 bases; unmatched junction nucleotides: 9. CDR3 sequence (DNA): TGTGCCAGCTCAGCAACAGGGGCGCTGGCCGGGGAGCTGTTTTTT. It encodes CASSATGALAGELFF.

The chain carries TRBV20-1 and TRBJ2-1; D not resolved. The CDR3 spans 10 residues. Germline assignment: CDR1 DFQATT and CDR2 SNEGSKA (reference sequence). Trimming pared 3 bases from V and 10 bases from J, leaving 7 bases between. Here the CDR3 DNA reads TGCAGTGCTAGCTACGAAGAGCAGTTCTTC. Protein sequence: CSASYEEQFF.

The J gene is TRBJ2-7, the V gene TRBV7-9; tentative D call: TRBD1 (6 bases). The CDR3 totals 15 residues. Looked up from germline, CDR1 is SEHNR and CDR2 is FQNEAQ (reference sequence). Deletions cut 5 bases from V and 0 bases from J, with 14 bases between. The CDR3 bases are TGTGCCAGCAGCCGAGGGAAGGACAGCTCCTACGAGCAGTACTTC. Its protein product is CASSRGKDSSYEQYF.

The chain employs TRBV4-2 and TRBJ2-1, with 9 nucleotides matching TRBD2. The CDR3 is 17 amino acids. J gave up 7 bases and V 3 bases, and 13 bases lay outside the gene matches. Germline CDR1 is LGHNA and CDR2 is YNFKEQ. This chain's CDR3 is CASSQGTGTSSGNEQFF. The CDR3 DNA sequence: TGTGCCAGCAGCCAGGGTACCGGGACTAGCTCTGGGAATGAGCAGTTCTTC.

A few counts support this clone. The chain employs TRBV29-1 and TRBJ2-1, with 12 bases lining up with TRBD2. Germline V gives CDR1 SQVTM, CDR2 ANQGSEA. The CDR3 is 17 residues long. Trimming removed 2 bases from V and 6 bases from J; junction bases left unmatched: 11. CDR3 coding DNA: TGCAGCGTTGAACGCCCGACTAGCGGGAGTAGTATCAATGAGCAGTTCTTC. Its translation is CSVERPTSGSSINEQFF.

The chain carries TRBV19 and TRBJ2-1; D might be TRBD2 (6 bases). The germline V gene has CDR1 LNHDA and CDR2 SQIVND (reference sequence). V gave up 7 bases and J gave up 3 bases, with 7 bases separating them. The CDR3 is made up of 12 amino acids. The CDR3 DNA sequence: TGTGCCAGTACGGACTACTACAATGAGCAGTTCTTC. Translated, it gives CASTDYYNEQFF.

The chain's CDR3 is CSVGQGPNYGYTF. DNA for the CDR3: TGCAGCGTTGGGCAGGGCCCAAACTATGGCTACACCTTC. The chain uses TRBV29-1 and TRBJ1-2; a weak D match, TRBD1 (5 bases). This CDR3 spans 13 amino acids. Per germline, CDR1 SQVTM and CDR2 ANQGSEA. V was clipped by 4 bases and J by 2 bases, with 11 bases between them.

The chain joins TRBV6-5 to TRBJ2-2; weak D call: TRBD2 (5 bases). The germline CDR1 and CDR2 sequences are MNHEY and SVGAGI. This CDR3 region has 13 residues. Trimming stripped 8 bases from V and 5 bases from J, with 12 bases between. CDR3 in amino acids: CASGKRVTGELFF. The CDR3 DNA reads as TGTGCCAGCGGGAAGAGGGTTACCGGGGAGCTGTTTTTT.

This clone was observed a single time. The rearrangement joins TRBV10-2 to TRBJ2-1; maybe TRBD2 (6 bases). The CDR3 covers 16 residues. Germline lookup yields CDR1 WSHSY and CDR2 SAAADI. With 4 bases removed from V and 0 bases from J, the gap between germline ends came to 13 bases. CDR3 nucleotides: TGCGCCAGCAGTGGACGGGAGAGGCTCTCCTACAATGAGCAGTTCTTC. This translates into CASSGRERLSYNEQFF.

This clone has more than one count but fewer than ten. The CDR3 is CASSWGLPIYEQYF. CDR3 nucleotides: TGTGCCAGCAGCTGGGGACTCCCGATCTACGAGCAGTACTTC. The chain employs TRBV7-9 and TRBJ2-7, with a possible D match to TRBD2 (6 bases). V lost 4 bases and J 3 bases, leaving 13 bases between the germline ends. The CDR3 is 14 amino acids. Germline V gene lookup returns CDR1 SEHNR and CDR2 FQNEAQ (reference sequence). Using reference TRBV7-9 and TRBJ2-7 for the parts outside the CDR3, the full variable domain is DTGVSQNPRHKITKRGQNVTFRCDPISEHNRLYWYRQTLGQGPEFLTYFQNEAQLEKSRLLSDRFSAERPKGSFSTLEIQRTEQGDSAMYLCASSWGLPIYEQYFGPGTRLTVT.

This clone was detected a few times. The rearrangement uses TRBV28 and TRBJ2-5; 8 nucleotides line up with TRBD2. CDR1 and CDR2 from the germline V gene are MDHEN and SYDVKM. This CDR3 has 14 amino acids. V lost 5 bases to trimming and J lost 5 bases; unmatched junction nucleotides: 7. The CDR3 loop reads CASSPQSGGETQYF. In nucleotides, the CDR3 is TGTGCCAGCAGTCCACAATCGGGGGGGGAGACCCAGTACTTC.

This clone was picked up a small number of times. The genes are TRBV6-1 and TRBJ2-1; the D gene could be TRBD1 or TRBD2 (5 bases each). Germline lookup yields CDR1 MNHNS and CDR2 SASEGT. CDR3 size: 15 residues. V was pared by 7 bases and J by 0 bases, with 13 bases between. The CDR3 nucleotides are TGTGCCAGCACGGGGCGGACCAGCTCCTACAATGAGCAGTTCTTC. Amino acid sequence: CASTGRTSSYNEQFF.

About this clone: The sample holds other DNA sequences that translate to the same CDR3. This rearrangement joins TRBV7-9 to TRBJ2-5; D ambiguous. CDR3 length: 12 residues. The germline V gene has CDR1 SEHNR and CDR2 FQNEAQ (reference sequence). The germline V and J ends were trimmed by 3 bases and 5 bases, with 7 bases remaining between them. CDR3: CASSLIGETQYF. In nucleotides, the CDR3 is TGTGCCAGCAGCTTGATTGGCGAGACCCAGTACTTC.